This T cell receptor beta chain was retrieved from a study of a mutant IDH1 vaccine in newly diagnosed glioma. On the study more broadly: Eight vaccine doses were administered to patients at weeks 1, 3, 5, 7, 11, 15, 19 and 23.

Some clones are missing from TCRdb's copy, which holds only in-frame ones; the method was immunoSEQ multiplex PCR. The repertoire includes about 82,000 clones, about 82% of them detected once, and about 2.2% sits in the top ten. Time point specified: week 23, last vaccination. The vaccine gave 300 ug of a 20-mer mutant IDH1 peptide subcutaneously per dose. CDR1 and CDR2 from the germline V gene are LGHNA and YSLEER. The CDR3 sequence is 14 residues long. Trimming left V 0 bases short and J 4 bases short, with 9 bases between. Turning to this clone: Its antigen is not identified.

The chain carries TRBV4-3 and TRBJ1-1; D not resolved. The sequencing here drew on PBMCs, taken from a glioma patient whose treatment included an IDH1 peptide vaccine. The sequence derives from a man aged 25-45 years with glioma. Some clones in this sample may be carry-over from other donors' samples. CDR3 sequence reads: CASSQEEVGTEAFF. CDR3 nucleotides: TGCGCCAGCAGCCAAGAGGAAGTGGGCACTGAAGCTTTCTTT.